Below are 15 T cell receptor beta chains sequenced from a single sample in a study of blood T cells in healthy people across ages. PCR was performed a second time for about 6 to 12 cycles using a sample-barcoded 5' primer and a J-beta primer mix. One entry per CDR3 protein, called by TCRdb with MiXCR from the 5' RACE reads. The sample shows 750,000 to 950,000 distinct CDR3 sequences, roughly 25% of them seen only once. These data were likewise used in another study, on T cells of mothers and their children.

The material sequenced was blood. Source of these receptors: a boy aged 10-17 years in good health.

V is TRBV2 and J is TRBJ1-4; 8 nucleotides align to TRBD1. The CDR3 has 14 residues. The germline V gene has CDR1 SNHLY and CDR2 FYNNEI. The J segment lost 8 bases and the V segment lost 6 bases, leaving 8 bases of the junction unmatched. CDR3 coding DNA: TGTGCCAGCAGCTTTTCAGGGGGCGACGAAAAACTGTTTTTT. It translates to CASSFSGGDEKLFF.

J is TRBJ2-5 and V is TRBV20-1; D is ambiguous. The CDR3 runs 12 residues. CDR1 DFQATT and CDR2 SNEGSKA come from the germline V gene (reference sequence). V gave up 3 bases and J gave up 2 bases, with 7 bases separating them. CDR3: CSASDGQETQYF. The CDR3 DNA reads as TGCAGTGCTAGTGACGGGCAAGAGACCCAGTACTTC.

This sequence joins TRBV7-6 and TRBJ2-1; 11 nucleotides line up with TRBD2. V lost 11 bases, J lost 6 bases, and 15 bases stayed unmatched. This CDR3 region has 16 residues. Germline V gene data show CDR1 as SGHVS and CDR2 as FNYEAQ. The CDR3 DNA reads as TGTGCCGGGTCCTCTTATAGCGGGGGGGCTTTCAATGAGCAGTTCTTC. It encodes CAGSSYSGGAFNEQFF.

This clonotype was seen repeatedly, ten times or more. The V call is TRBV4-2, the J call TRBJ2-1; D is possibly TRBD2 (7 bases). Trimming cost V 2 bases and J 8 bases, with 16 bases left between them. Germline lookup yields CDR1 LGHNA and CDR2 YNFKEQ. The CDR3 totals 15 residues. The CDR3 sequence: CASSQMRGAGDEQFF. CDR3 DNA sequence: TGTGCCAGCAGCCAAATGAGGGGGGCGGGGGATGAGCAGTTCTTC.

The chain uses TRBV27 and TRBJ1-5; D may be TRBD1 (6 bases). CDR1 MNHEY and CDR2 SMNVEV come from the germline V gene (reference sequence). The CDR3 has 13 amino acids. Trimming removed 7 bases from V and 6 bases from J, with 13 bases in between. The CDR3 coding sequence is TGTGCCAGCACCCCGAGCAGGGGTCAGCCCCAGCATTTT. It encodes CASTPSRGQPQHF.

Only a few counts were recorded for this clonotype. Germline is not matched at one junction end, which may reflect a read error. The chain recombines TRBV13 with TRBJ1-4; TRBD1 might be the D (5 bases). The germline gives CDR1 PRHDT, CDR2 FYEKMQ (reference sequence). The length of the CDR3 is 14 residues. The CDR3 here is CASSLRGANGKLFF. The CDR3 region has the DNA TGTGCCAGCAGCTTAAGAGGGGCTAATGGAAAACTGTTTTTT. Full variable domain (rest looked up from reference TRBV13 and TRBJ1-4): AAGVIQSPRHLIKEKRETATLKCYPIPRHDTVYWYQQGPGQDPQFLISFYEKMQSDKGSIPDRFSAQQFSDYHSELNMSSLELGDSALYFCASSLRGANGKLFFGSGTQLSVL.

The J gene is TRBJ1-2, the V gene TRBV2; D remains unclear. Trimming pared 0 bases from V and 3 bases from J, leaving 11 bases between. Germline CDR1 and CDR2: SNHLY and FYNNEI. The CDR3 contains 15 residues. DNA of the CDR3: TGTGCCAGCAGTGAAGCGGAGGGCTTGTACTATGGCTACACCTTC. Residues: CASSEAEGLYYGYTF.

This clonotype was counted between two and nine times. The chain combines TRBV10-3 with TRBJ2-5; 10 bases agree with TRBD1. Per the germline V gene, CDR1 is ENHRY and CDR2 is SYGVKD. The V and J ends lost 11 bases and 4 bases, in that order; junction bases with no gene match: 10. CDR3 length: 14 residues. CDR3 residues: CASMTGGDGETQYF. The CDR3 region has the DNA TGTGCCTCAATGACAGGGGGCGATGGAGAGACCCAGTACTTC.

There are a few counts of this clonotype. The rearrangement uses TRBV9 and TRBJ2-7; the match to TRBD2 covers 8 bases. This CDR3 comprises 14 residues. V trimming: 0 bases; J trimming: 5 bases; junction bases outside the gene matches: 4. The germline CDR1 and CDR2 sequences are SGDLS and YYNGEE. CDR3 sequence (DNA): TGTGCCAGCAGCGTAGGCGGGGGGCCGGACGAGCAGTACTTC. It translates to CASSVGGGPDEQYF.

V usage is TRBV11-1 and J usage is TRBJ2-5; a weak D match, TRBD1 (5 bases). Judging by the DNA end, TRBJ2-1 fits better; the J call may be wrong. Germline V gene data show CDR1 as SGHAT and CDR2 as FQDESV (reference sequence). The CDR3 loop spans 14 amino acids. The chain's CDR3 is CATEDSLKHNEQFF. CDR3 sequence (DNA): TGTGCCACCGAAGACAGCTTAAAGCACAATGAGCAGTTCTTC.

The CDR3 DNA follows: TGTGCCAGCAGATCCTGGAATCCGAGCTCCTACAATGAGCAGTTCTTC. It codes for CASRSWNPSSYNEQFF. The rearrangement joins TRBV6-2 or TRBV6-3 to TRBJ2-1; unclear D gene. The CDR3 consists of 16 residues. Trimming took off 6 bases at V and 0 bases at J, with 15 bases between the two ends. CDR1 is MNHEY and CDR2 is SVGEGT in the germline V gene.

This clonotype was counted a few times. The chain joins TRBV2 to TRBJ2-2; 8 positions match TRBD2. With 2 bases clipped from V and 0 bases from J, the junction kept 2 bases outside the gene matches. This CDR3 has 16 residues. Germline CDR1 is SNHLY and CDR2 is FYNNEI. CDR3 coding DNA: TGTGCCAGCAGTGAACAACTAGCGGCGAACACCGGGGAGCTGTTTTTT. It specifies CASSEQLAANTGELFF.

This clonotype was detected only a few times. This chain joins TRBV9 and TRBJ2-1, with D maybe TRBD1 (5 bases). The CDR3 has 14 amino acids. From germline, CDR1 is SGDLS and CDR2 YYNGEE. Trimming took 3 bases from V and 5 from J, leaving 12 bases between them. The CDR3 is CASSARQRNNEQFF. The CDR3 nucleotides read TGTGCCAGCAGCGCCCGACAGAGAAACAATGAGCAGTTCTTC.

This clonotype was seen a few times. The rearrangement uses TRBV15 and TRBJ2-7; tentatively, D is TRBD2 (6 bases). The CDR3 is 15 residues long. Trimming stripped 0 bases from V and 1 base from J, with 10 bases between. From germline, CDR1 is LNHNV and CDR2 YYDKDF (reference sequence). The CDR3 nucleotides are TGTGCCACCAGCAGAGATCCCGGGACTTCCTACGAGCAGTACTTC. Residues: CATSRDPGTSYEQYF.

The V call is TRBV11-2, the J call TRBJ2-4; the D gene could be TRBD1 or TRBD2 (5 bases each). The germline V gene encodes CDR1 SGHAT and CDR2 FQNNGV. The V and J ends lost 3 bases and 5 bases respectively, with 14 bases between them. The CDR3 has 15 residues. Here the CDR3 DNA reads TGTGCCAGCAGCTTCTATCGGGACGCGGAAAACATTCAGTACTTC. This gives the protein CASSFYRDAENIQYF.